This T cell receptor beta chain stems from a study of T cells in localized non-small cell lung cancer. Study results and caveats: The study detected a median 57 of the top 100 tumor clones in adjacent lung.

This CDR3 spans 16 amino acids. CDR1 LNHDA and CDR2 SQIVND come from the germline V gene (reference sequence). V was pared by 5 bases and J by 3 bases, with 18 bases between. Turning to this clone: Its specificity is not known.

This table comes from immunoSEQ multiplex PCR, and its TCRdb copy is limited to in-frame clones, with some not included. The sample shows some 50,000 clones, around 86% of them seen only once. Sequenced here: PBMCs, sampled before any cancer treatment. The TCR sequence derives from a female donor with stage II lung adenocarcinoma. The chain is built from TRBV19 and TRBJ2-3; TRBD2 might be the D (6 bases). CDR3 sequence: CASSPTQPGGTDTQYF. The DNA for the CDR3 is TGTGCCAGTAGTCCGACACAGCCCGGGGGAACAGATACGCAGTATTTT.